The following is a TCR beta chain sequence with its context. The same CDR3 also results from other DNA sequences found in this sample. Method: immunoSEQ multiplex PCR; TCRdb's copy keeps in-frame clones and lacks some. The table records 380,000 or so clones, 88% of them present only once. Trimming removed 5 bases from V and 10 bases from J; junction bases left unmatched: 5. This CDR3 has 14 residues. Germline loops: CDR1 MNHEY, CDR2 SVGAGI. This sample is drawn from a study of blood T cell repertoires in COVID-19. The sequenced sample consisted of PBMCs or T cells enriched from blood (not recorded which). The genes are TRBV6-5 and TRBJ1-4, with 12 nucleotides matching TRBD1. The TCR was taken from a woman aged 25 to 39 with acute COVID-19. CDR3 nucleotides: TGTGCCAGCAGTCCGGGACAGGGGGCACGAAAACTGTTTTTT. It translates to CASSPGQGARKLFF.